These T cell receptor beta chains were read from a single sample in a study of tumor and adjacent non-tumor tissue in lung cancer. TCRdb processed the multiplex PCR reads anew with MiXCR; each CDR3 protein has one entry. The data show under 100,000 distinct CDR3 sequences, with around 70% seen just once and around 12% held by the top ten. Material: lung tumor tissue. These receptors all come from a woman aged 65 to 85 with non-small cell lung cancer. Each CDR3 is given with its conserved first and last residue. The order of the fields is V gene, D gene, clone size, J gene, CDR3 protein, CDR3 DNA. The D gene is left open where the match is weak. Expanded clones are given a class, and other clones once, few, many or no size at all.

TRBV4-1	NA	NA	TRBJ1-2	CASGQAYSGHLNYLYTF	TGCGCCAGCGGCCAAGCCTATTCGGGACACCTAAACTATCTCTACACCTTC
TRBV29-1	TRBD2	NA	TRBJ2-5	CSVKGLADRETQYF	TGCAGCGTAAAGGGGCTAGCGGACCGAGAGACCCAGTACTTC
TRBV28	NA	NA	TRBJ2-3	CASSLSSLHWDTQYF	TGTGCTAGCAGTTTATCCTCCCTCCATTGGGATACGCAGTATTTT
TRBV7-3	NA	once	TRBJ2-2	CASGLTPRGRNIGELFF	TGTGCCAGCGGCTTAACCCCTAGGGGGAGAAACATCGGGGAGCTGTTTTTT
TRBV11-2	NA	many	TRBJ1-2	CASSLTGVTGYTF	TGTGCCAGCAGCTTAACAGGCGTTACTGGCTACACCTTC
TRBV12-3/TRBV12-4	NA	NA	TRBJ1-1	CTSSLSPNTEAFF	TGTACCAGCAGCCTCTCACCAAACACTGAAGCTTTCTTT
TRBV6-5	NA	NA	TRBJ1-2	CASSTVSYDYTF	TGTGCCAGCAGTACAGTGAGCTATGACTACACCTTC
TRBV12-3/TRBV12-4	NA	NA	TRBJ2-7	CTTITGGDSGQYEQYF	TGTACCACCATCACGGGCGGGGACAGTGGGCAATACGAGCAGTACTTC
TRBV5-6	NA	NA	TRBJ2-1	CASNYRDGGVNERFF	TGTGCCAGCAACTACCGGGACGGCGGGGTTAATGAGCGGTTCTTC
TRBV6-1	NA	NA	TRBJ1-5	CASNPEGSNQSQHF	TGTGCCAGCAACCCCGAGGGCAGCAATCAGTCCCAGCATTTT
TRBV6-5	NA	NA	TRBJ2-5	CASNCSLGEGEETQYF	TGTGCCAGCAATTGCTCACTTGGGGAGGGGGAAGAGACCCAATACTTC
TRBV28	TRBD1	NA	TRBJ2-3	CAISGTVEWDKQYF	TGTGCCATCTCCGGGACAGTCGAATGGGATAAGCAGTATTTT
TRBV6-2/TRBV6-3	NA	NA	TRBJ2-2	CASSYPNPRLANTGELFF	TGTGCCAGCAGTTACCCCAATCCGAGACTGGCAAACACCGGGGAGCTGTTTTTT
TRBV6-5	TRBD1	NA	TRBJ2-1	CTSSSPTGSYEQFF	TGTACCAGCAGTTCTCCGACAGGGTCCTATGAGCAGTTCTTC
TRBV29-1	NA	NA	TRBJ2-7	CSVEDPGKSDEQYF	TGCAGCGTTGAAGATCCCGGGAAAAGCGACGAGCAGTACTTC
TRBV6-5	NA	medium-sized	TRBJ2-1	CASSSRLGSYNEQFF	TGTGCCAGCAGTTCAAGACTAGGTTCCTACAATGAGCAGTTCTTC
TRBV11-1	NA	NA	TRBJ2-4	CANSPTGLVKNIQYF	TGTGCCAACAGCCCAACAGGTCTAGTCAAAAACATTCAGTACTTC
TRBV20-1	NA	NA	TRBJ2-3	CSARTVSSTDTQYF	TGCAGTGCTAGGACAGTGAGTTCCACAGATACGCAGTATTTT
TRBV6-6	TRBD2	once	TRBJ2-1	CASSYSSRTSGDGQFF	TGTGCCAGCAGTTACTCGTCCAGGACTAGTGGCGATGGGCAGTTCTTC
TRBV6-5	NA	NA	TRBJ2-4	CASSYPFGAEYILYF	TGTGCCAGCAGTTACCCCTTTGGTGCTGAATACATTCTGTACTTC
TRBV4-1	NA	few	TRBJ1-2	CANSQPGRMSYDYTF	TGCGCCAACAGCCAACCGGGACGGATGAGCTATGACTACACCTTC
TRBV29-1	TRBD1	NA	TRBJ2-1	CNVKRQGINEQFF	TGTAACGTAAAACGACAGGGCATAAATGAGCAGTTCTTC
TRBV10-2	NA	NA	TRBJ2-5	CANSDGEIQYF	TGCGCCAACAGTGATGGAGAGATCCAGTACTTC
TRBV4-2	NA	NA	TRBJ2-2	CTSSPQTQNTWELFF	TGTACCAGCAGCCCACAGACTCAGAACACCTGGGAGCTGTTTTTT
TRBV6-2/TRBV6-3	NA	NA	TRBJ2-7	CASRQMNSYEEYF	TGTGCCAGCAGACAGATGAACTCCTACGAGGAGTACTTC
TRBV5-1	NA	NA	TRBJ1-1	CASSLSYNGIGGVRNTEAFF	TGCGCCAGCAGCTTGAGTTACAACGGGATAGGGGGGGTCCGTAACACTGAAGCTTTCTTT
TRBV28	NA	few	TRBJ2-7	CASRSSGACEQYF	TGTGCCAGCAGATCTTCAGGGGCCTGCGAGCAGTACTTC
TRBV10-3	NA	NA	TRBJ2-2	CAISDQGNTGEPFF	TGTGCCATCAGTGACCAAGGGAACACCGGGGAGCCGTTTTTT
TRBV6-5	NA	NA	TRBJ1-2	CANRPGGPNLGYTF	TGTGCGAACAGACCTGGGGGGCCAAATCTTGGCTACACCTTC
TRBV29-1	TRBD2	NA	TRBJ2-3	CSVESLAGEDTDTQYF	TGCAGTGTTGAAAGTTTAGCGGGGGAAGACACAGATACACAGTATTTT
TRBV6-1	NA	NA	TRBJ2-3	CASRLERGWGTDMQYF	TGTGCCAGTAGACTTGAACGGGGATGGGGCACAGATATGCAGTATTTT
TRBV20-1	NA	NA	TRBJ2-7	CNALGDAVVGRYEQYF	TGCAACGCTTTGGGGGACGCGGTGGTGGGGCGGTACGAGCAATACTTC
TRBV10-2	TRBD2	NA	TRBJ2-7	CASRDQREIYVQYF	TGCGCCAGCAGGGACCAGCGGGAAATCTACGTGCAGTACTTC
TRBV20-1	NA	many	TRBJ2-7	CSATPQWAWSEQYF	TGCAGTGCTACCCCGCAGTGGGCTTGGTCCGAGCAGTACTTC
TRBV5-4	TRBD2	NA	TRBJ2-1	CASSWPSGGMIELFF	TGTGCCAGCAGCTGGCCTAGCGGGGGGATGATTGAGCTGTTCTTC
TRBV20-1	NA	NA	TRBJ2-2	CSAAKGGNTGELFF	TGTAGTGCCGCAAAAGGAGGGAACACCGGGGAGCTGTTTTTT